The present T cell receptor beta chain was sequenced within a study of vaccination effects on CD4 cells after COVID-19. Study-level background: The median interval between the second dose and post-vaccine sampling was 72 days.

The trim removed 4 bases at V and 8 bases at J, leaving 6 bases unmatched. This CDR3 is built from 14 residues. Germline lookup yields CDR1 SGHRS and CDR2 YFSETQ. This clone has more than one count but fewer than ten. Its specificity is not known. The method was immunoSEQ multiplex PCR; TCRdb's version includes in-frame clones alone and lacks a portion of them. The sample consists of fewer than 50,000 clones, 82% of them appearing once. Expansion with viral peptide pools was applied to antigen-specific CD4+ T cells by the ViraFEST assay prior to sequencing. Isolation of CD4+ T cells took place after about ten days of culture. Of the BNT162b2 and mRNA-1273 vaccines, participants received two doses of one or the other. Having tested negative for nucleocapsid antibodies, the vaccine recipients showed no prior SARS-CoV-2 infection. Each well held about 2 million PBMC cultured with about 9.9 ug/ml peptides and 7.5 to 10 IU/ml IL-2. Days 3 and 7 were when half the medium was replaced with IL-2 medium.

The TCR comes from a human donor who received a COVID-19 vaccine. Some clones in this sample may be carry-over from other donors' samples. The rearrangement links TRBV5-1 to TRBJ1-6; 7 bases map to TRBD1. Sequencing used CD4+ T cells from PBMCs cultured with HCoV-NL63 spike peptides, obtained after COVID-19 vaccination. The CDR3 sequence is CASSPGTEYSPLHF. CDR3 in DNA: TGCGCCAGCAGCCCAGGGACAGAGTATTCACCCCTCCACTTT.